These T cell receptor beta chains were read from a single sample in a study of blood T cell repertoires in COVID-19. Generated by immunoSEQ multiplex PCR, the TCRdb table keeps only in-frame clones and is missing some. The sample has 85,000 to 130,000 clones, around nine tenths seen once; the top ten hold 4.5% to 6%. Sequencing was carried out using peripheral blood. Source of these receptors: a human donor in a cohort sampled during active COVID-19. Each CDR3 is given with its conserved first and last residue. The D gene is left open where the match is weak. Expanded clones are given a class, and other clones once, few, many or no size at all.

v_call	j_call	d_call	clone_size	cdr3_nt	cdr3_aa
TRBV7-2	TRBJ2-7	-	-	TGTGCCAGCAGCTTAGGAGGGAGTGGCTACGAGCAGTACTTC	CASSLGGSGYEQYF
TRBV5-6	TRBJ1-1	TRBD1	-	TGTGCCAGCGGCACCCCGGACAGGGCTGCTTTCTTT	CASGTPDRAAFF
TRBV7-2	TRBJ1-4	-	-	TGTGCCAGCAGCTTAGGGGCGTCAACTAATGAAAAACTGTTTTTT	CASSLGASTNEKLFF
TRBV28	TRBJ1-1	-	-	TGTGCCAGCAGTTTAGTGGATAGACATAAACGAGGGGGGGGCACTGAAGCTTTCTTT	CASSLVDRHKRGGGTEAFF
TRBV18	TRBJ1-2	-	-	TGTGCCAGCTCACTAACCGGGGATAACCGAAAGTATGGCTACACCTTC	CASSLTGDNRKYGYTF
TRBV24-1	TRBJ2-5	TRBD1	-	TGTGCCACCAGTGAGACCACCGGGACAGCACAAGAGACCCAGTACTTC	CATSETTGTAQETQYF
TRBV7-2	TRBJ1-5	-	-	TGTGCCAGCACCCTGTCAGATAATCAGCCCCAGCATTTT	CASTLSDNQPQHF
TRBV3-1/TRBV3-2	TRBJ2-1	-	-	TGTGCCAGCAGCCGAAGCGGCTTGGAGTTCTTC	CASSRSGLEFF
TRBV21-1	TRBJ1-4	-	-	TGTGCCAGCAGCCCCTCAGGCGCAACTAATGAAAAACTGTTTTTT	CASSPSGATNEKLFF
TRBV5-1	TRBJ2-2	-	-	TGCGCCAGCAGCTTGGGGGCTAGCGATAACACCGGGGAGCTGTTTTTT	CASSLGASDNTGELFF
TRBV7-9	TRBJ2-6	TRBD1	-	TGTGCCAGCAGCGGAAACCTTCGGGACAGGACCTCTGGGGCCAACGTCCTGACTTTC	CASSGNLRDRTSGANVLTF
TRBV4-1	TRBJ2-3	TRBD1	once	TGCGCCAGCAGCGAGGACAGGGATGTTGATACGCAGTATTTT	CASSEDRDVDTQYF
TRBV10-3	TRBJ2-7	-	-	TGTGCCATCGCCAGACAGGACTACGAGCAGTACTTC	CAIARQDYEQYF
TRBV28	TRBJ2-3	-	few	TGTGCCAGCAGTTTTTTTGGCGGAGGGGGCACAGATACGCAGTATTTT	CASSFFGGGGTDTQYF
TRBV18	TRBJ2-7	TRBD1	-	TGTGCCAGCTCACCTGGGACAGCCTACGAGCAGTACTTC	CASSPGTAYEQYF
TRBV11-3	TRBJ2-2	TRBD2	-	TGTGCCAGCAGCTTGGGTCTAGCGGGGGGGCCTGAGGAGCTGTTTTTT	CASSLGLAGGPEELFF
TRBV12-5	TRBJ1-1	-	-	TGTGCTAGTGTCGGCCGAGGGCCGAACACTGAAGCTTTCTTT	CASVGRGPNTEAFF